This T cell receptor beta chain was profiled in a study of regulatory T cells in long-lasting Graves disease. Indicated time point: newly diagnosed GD, antithyroid drugs for less than 3 months. Preparation of the TCR library used RNA extracted from PBMCs. Investigators prepared the TCR beta libraries by applying iRepertoire HTBI primers and Arm-PCR of CDR3 regions. In TCRdb, the multiplex PCR reads were re-called with MiXCR into one record per CDR3 protein. The profile covers 540,000 or so distinct CDR3 sequences, with roughly 14% appearing a single time and over 7.5% taken by the ten largest. This clonotype has a count of ten or more. The antigen is undetermined. Notes on the study in general: The study found TRBV28, TRBJ1-2 and TRBJ2-5 favored in persistent disease.

The CDR3 is 12 residues long. V shed 7 bases and J 7 bases; nucleotides not matched to a gene: 7. This sample was also put to use in a study of T cells in Graves' hyperthyroidism and ophthalmopathy. Per that study: Hyperthyroidism had been newly diagnosed in patients aged 18 to 65, and its duration was under 2 months.

The V call is TRBV12-3 or TRBV12-4, the J call TRBJ2-7, with TRBD1 identical over 7 bases. This clonotype was obtained from a young man with Graves disease. This specimen consisted of peripheral blood mononuclear cells (PBMCs), obtained at new diagnosis, from a patient treated with antithyroid drugs. CDR3 residues: CASTRTRGEQYF. The CDR3 DNA is TGTGCCAGCACCCGGACCAGGGGGGAGCAGTACTTC.